These 22 T cell receptor beta chains were sequenced from one sample in a study of cytomegalovirus exposure and HLA in healthy donors. Vbeta (60) and Jbeta (13) primers were used in the PCR. TCRdb's table, derived via immunoSEQ multiplex PCR, lists solely in-frame clones and lacks some. The table has some 85,000 clones, over 60% seen once; the top ten hold 3.5% to 5.5%. The sequenced material came from PBMCs. The receptor source for this set is a woman in her forties in good health and CMV-seropositive.

This chain connects TRBV10-1 to TRBJ2-1; D is possibly TRBD1 (5 bases). The germline V gene encodes CDR1 WNHNN and CDR2 SYGVQD (reference sequence). CDR3 length: 14 amino acids. Trimming pared 3 bases from V and 4 bases from J, leaving 10 bases between. The CDR3 reads CASSDRAAYNEQFF. CDR3 coding DNA: TGCGCCAGCAGTGACAGGGCCGCGTACAATGAGCAGTTCTTC.

The rearrangement joins TRBV27 to TRBJ2-5, with TRBD2 as a possible D gene (5 bases). The CDR3 spans 16 residues. Germline V gene sequence: CDR1 MNHEY, CDR2 SMNVEV (reference sequence). With 1 base removed from V and 2 bases from J, the gap between germline ends came to 14 bases. The CDR3 coding sequence is TGTGCCAGCAGTTTATTGATCGAGGGAAAGCAAGAGACCCAGTACTTC. Amino acid sequence: CASSLLIEGKQETQYF.

The V and J genes are TRBV11-2 and TRBJ2-1, with 10 bases fitting TRBD2. Germline V gene sequence: CDR1 SGHAT, CDR2 FQNNGV. This CDR3 spans 15 amino acids. V gave up 5 bases and J gave up 6 bases; unmatched junction bases: 7. The CDR3 DNA reads TGTGCCAGCAGCCTACTAGCGGGAATTGGCAATGAGCAGTTCTTC. Protein product: CASSLLAGIGNEQFF.

The chain uses TRBV9 and TRBJ2-3, with 9 bases identical to TRBD2. V shed 3 bases and J 8 bases; nucleotides not matched to a gene: 7. Germline loops: CDR1 SGDLS, CDR2 YYNGEE. The CDR3 has 14 amino acids. Here the CDR3 reads CASSAKRGEVTQYF. In DNA, the CDR3 is TGTGCCAGCAGCGCCAAGCGGGGGGAAGTTACGCAGTATTTT.

J is TRBJ2-4 and V is TRBV11-2; TRBD1 is a possible D gene (6 bases). The germline CDR1 and CDR2 sequences are SGHAT and FQNNGV. The CDR3 is made up of 15 amino acids. V shed 2 bases and J shed 0 bases, with 8 bases lying between them. CDR3 nucleotide sequence: TGTGCCAGCAGCTTACAGGGGCTAGCCAAAAACATTCAGTACTTC. Residues: CASSLQGLAKNIQYF.

The chain employs TRBV7-3 and TRBJ2-3; D possibly corresponds to TRBD1 (6 bases). V lost 5 bases, J lost 3 bases, and 9 bases lay in between. The CDR3 contains 13 residues. The germline V gene has CDR1 SGHTA and CDR2 FQGTGA. CDR3 DNA: TGTGCCAGCAGCCCAGGGGTGACAGATACGCAGTATTTT. This gives the protein CASSPGVTDTQYF.

The chain has TRBV2 and TRBJ2-3, with a tentative D call TRBD2 (7 bases). The CDR3 has 16 amino acids. Trimming shortened V by 10 bases and J by 0 bases, and 20 bases separated the two germline ends. Looked up from germline, CDR1 is SNHLY and CDR2 is FYNNEI. As DNA, the CDR3 is TGTGCCAACGATGTGGGGGGGGCGGTAAGCACAGATACGCAGTATTTT. Translation gives CANDVGGAVSTDTQYF.

The genes are TRBV5-1 and TRBJ1-4; no clear D gene. Germline CDR1 and CDR2: SGHRS and YFSETQ. The CDR3 consists of 14 residues. V dropped 4 bases and J dropped 3 bases, with 10 bases sitting between them. CDR3 sequence reads: CASSPDTSNEKLFF. As DNA, the CDR3 is TGCGCCAGCAGCCCAGACACGTCTAATGAAAAACTGTTTTTT. Full variable domain (missing parts from reference TRBV5-1 and TRBJ1-4): KAGVTQTPRYLIKTRGQQVTLSCSPISGHRSVSWYQQTPGQGLQFLFEYFSETQRNKGNFPGRFSGRQFSNSRSEMNVSTLELGDSALYLCASSPDTSNEKLFFGSGTQLSVL.

The chain employs TRBV28 and TRBJ1-4, with 12 bases fitting TRBD1. The CDR3 is 15 amino acids. The ends lost 2 bases at V and 8 bases at J; junction bases unmatched: 3. Germline CDR1 is MDHEN and CDR2 is SYDVKM. CDR3 bases: TGTGCCAGCAGTTTAGCCGGGACAGGGGGCGAAAAACTGTTTTTT. Translated: CASSLAGTGGEKLFF.

The chain recombines TRBV6-4 with TRBJ2-3; TRBD2 aligns across 8 bases. CDR1 MRHNA and CDR2 SNTAGT come from the germline V gene. The CDR3 covers 13 residues. Unmatched junction bases numbered 4, after V lost 6 bases and J lost 5 bases. The CDR3 is CASSSTSVDTQYF. The DNA for the CDR3 is TGTGCCAGCAGCTCGACTAGCGTAGATACGCAGTATTTT.

The chain uses TRBV6-1 and TRBJ2-7; 9 bases are a match to TRBD1. Germline CDR1 MNHNS, CDR2 SASEGT. The CDR3 is 15 amino acids. V was pared by 1 base and J by 0 bases, with 1 base of the junction left unmatched. The CDR3 spells CASSEGQGGSYEQYF. The CDR3, as DNA: TGTGCCAGCAGTGAAGGACAGGGGGGCTCCTACGAGCAGTACTTC.

The chain recombines TRBV4-1 with TRBJ2-5; 9 bases are a match to TRBD2. The V gene's germline CDR1 is MGHRA and CDR2 YSYEKL. The CDR3 loop spans 17 amino acids. V was clipped by 3 bases and J by 2 bases; unmatched bases: 10. CDR3 bases: TGCGCCAGCAGCCAGGCTAGCGGGACGGGCCAACAAGAGACCCAGTACTTC. This encodes CASSQASGTGQQETQYF.

The chain couples TRBV10-3 to TRBJ2-7; TRBD1 matches at 8 bases. CDR1 is ENHRY and CDR2 is SYGVKD in the germline V gene. J gave up 6 bases and V 2 bases, and 6 bases lay outside the gene matches. This CDR3 spans 14 amino acids. This chain's CDR3 is CAISEGQGNFEQYF. The DNA of the CDR3 is TGTGCCATCAGTGAGGGACAGGGTAATTTCGAGCAGTACTTC.

This clone was detected once. V and J are TRBV6-5 and TRBJ1-2; 9 nucleotides agree with TRBD1. This CDR3 comprises 15 residues. The ends lost 7 bases at V and 7 bases at J; junction bases unmatched: 13. Germline CDR1 reads MNHEY; CDR2 reads SVGAGI. The chain's CDR3 is CASTGTGQGIGGYTF. The CDR3 region has the DNA TGTGCCAGCACCGGGACAGGGCAAGGGATTGGTGGCTACACCTTC.

This clone was observed a few times. The J gene is TRBJ1-1, the V gene TRBV27; tentative D call: TRBD1 (6 bases). V was cut by 5 bases and J by 7 bases, with 14 bases left in between. CDR1 is MNHEY, CDR2 SMNVEV, per germline (reference sequence). This CDR3 is built from 13 residues. CDR3 in amino acids: CASSPITGIEAFF. DNA of the CDR3: TGTGCCAGCAGTCCCATCACAGGGATTGAAGCTTTCTTT.

This clone was observed once. Other nucleotide sequences from this sample produce the same CDR3. The J gene is TRBJ1-5, the V gene TRBV18; tentative D call: TRBD1 (5 bases). V was shortened by 0 bases and J by 4 bases, with 10 bases between the two germline ends. The CDR3 contains 15 residues. CDR1 is KGHSH and CDR2 is LQKENI in the germline V gene. The CDR3 bases are TGTGCCAGCTCACCACCGGGAGGGGATAATCAGCCCCAGCATTTT. Its translation is CASSPPGGDNQPQHF. Full variable domain (missing parts from reference TRBV18 and TRBJ1-5): NAGVMQNPRHLVRRRGQEARLRCSPMKGHSHVYWYRQLPEEGLKFMVYLQKENIIDESGMPKERFSAEFPKEGPSILRIQQVVRGDSAAYFCASSPPGGDNQPQHFGDGTRLSIL.

V gene TRBV4-3 combines with J gene TRBJ2-7, with D tentatively TRBD1 (5 bases). This CDR3 spans 15 amino acids. Germline CDR1 is LGHNA and CDR2 is YSLEER. V lost 0 bases and J 6 bases, leaving 15 bases between the germline ends. CDR3 sequence: CASSQDGQGVSEQYF. In DNA form, the CDR3 reads TGCGCCAGCAGCCAAGATGGGCAGGGTGTCAGCGAGCAGTACTTC.

V gene TRBV28 combines with J gene TRBJ2-1; 9 bases line up with TRBD2. The trim removed 5 bases at V and 8 bases at J, leaving 7 bases unmatched. From germline, CDR1 is MDHEN and CDR2 SYDVKM. The CDR3 contains 14 residues. The chain's CDR3 is CASSPPGGGDEQFF. The CDR3 nucleotides are TGTGCCAGCAGTCCTCCGGGCGGGGGGGATGAGCAGTTCTTC.

The chain employs TRBV2 and TRBJ2-5, with D unclear. V lost 6 bases and J lost 11, with 13 bases in between. Germline loops: CDR1 SNHLY, CDR2 FYNNEI. This CDR3 spans 11 amino acids. The CDR3 spells CASSSPLEQYF. The CDR3 coding sequence is TGTGCCAGCAGCTCCCCTCTGGAGCAGTACTTC.

The genes are TRBV6-4 and TRBJ2-3; D might be TRBD1 (6 bases). CDR1 is MRHNA and CDR2 is SNTAGT in the germline V gene. With 2 bases removed from V and 0 bases from J, the gap between germline ends came to 6 bases. This CDR3 comprises 14 residues. The DNA of the CDR3 is TGTGCCAGCAGTGACAGGGGGAGCACAGATACGCAGTATTTT. It specifies CASSDRGSTDTQYF.

This clone showed up just a few times. CDR3 sequence reads: CASSAFGIWETQYF. CDR3 nucleotides: TGTGCCAGCAGTGCGTTCGGGATATGGGAGACCCAGTACTTC. The V call is TRBV2, the J call TRBJ2-5, with D tentatively TRBD2 (5 bases). The CDR3 spans 14 residues. V gave up 4 bases and J gave up 5 bases, with 14 bases separating them. Germline V gives CDR1 SNHLY, CDR2 FYNNEI.

This chain connects TRBV15 to TRBJ2-3, with 7 nucleotides matching TRBD2. The CDR3 loop spans 15 amino acids. The V segment lost 0 bases and the J segment 1 base; nucleotides outside the gene matches: 1. The germline gives CDR1 LNHNV, CDR2 YYDKDF (reference sequence). CDR3 DNA: TGTGCCACCAGCAGAGAGCGGGAGCGCACAGATACGCAGTATTTT. It translates to CATSRERERTDTQYF.